Shown below are 17 T cell receptor beta chains from a single sample sequenced in a study of cytomegalovirus exposure and HLA in healthy donors. PCR amplification relied on 60 Vbeta primers (plus 13 Jbeta primers). Profiled with immunoSEQ multiplex PCR; TCRdb holds only in-frame clones, not every one. The sample shows around 150,000 clones, 68% of them seen only once. Source material: PBMCs. The receptor set was obtained from a woman aged 18-30 years in good health and CMV-seropositive.

The chain recombines TRBV15 with TRBJ1-1; TRBD1 matches 7 bases. In germline, CDR1 is LNHNV, CDR2 YYDKDF (reference sequence). V dropped 7 bases and J dropped 0; count of bases not matched to a gene: 11. The length of the CDR3 is 16 residues. The CDR3 sequence: CATTLGGTAMNTEAFF. DNA of the CDR3: TGTGCCACCACCCTAGGGGGGACAGCCATGAACACTGAAGCTTTCTTT. Supplemented by reference TRBV15 and TRBJ1-1, the full variable domain reads DAMVIQNPRYQVTQFGKPVTLSCSQTLNHNVMYWYQQKSSQAPKLLFHYYDKDFNNEADTPDNFQSRRPNTSFCFLDIRSPGLGDTAMYLCATTLGGTAMNTEAFFGQGTRLTVV.

V gene TRBV28 combines with J gene TRBJ2-1; TRBD2 might be the D (5 bases). The CDR3 is 17 amino acids. Per the germline V gene, CDR1 is MDHEN and CDR2 is SYDVKM. Trimming took off 1 base at V and 8 bases at J, with 21 bases between the two ends. The CDR3: CASSLYLGWEPAHEQFF. The CDR3 region has the DNA TGTGCCAGCAGTTTATACTTAGGATGGGAGCCTGCTCATGAGCAGTTCTTC.

A few counts support this clone. The rearrangement joins TRBV6-5 to TRBJ2-7; the D is unclear. The CDR3 totals 14 residues. Germline V lookup: CDR1 MNHEY, CDR2 SVGAGI. The ends were cut back, 4 bases at V and 2 bases at J, with 12 bases in the middle. CDR3 region: CASSSTVSTYEQYF. In DNA, the CDR3 is TGTGCCAGCAGTTCAACAGTCTCTACCTACGAGCAGTACTTC.

The CDR3 region has the DNA TGCGCCAGCAGCCCTAGACTAGCGGGAATCTCCTACAATGAGCAGTTCTTC. Protein: CASSPRLAGISYNEQFF. The chain joins TRBV5-1 to TRBJ2-1; 11 bases fit TRBD2. V lost 4 bases and J lost 0; bases outside the gene matches: 6. The germline V gene has CDR1 SGHRS and CDR2 YFSETQ. The CDR3 is 17 amino acids.

In its sample, this clone was seen a few times. The rearrangement links TRBV5-6 to TRBJ1-6, with 10 bases identical to TRBD1. The V gene's germline CDR1 is SGHDT and CDR2 YYEEEE. With V trimmed by 1 base and J by 1 base, 5 bases remained unmatched. The CDR3 has 18 residues. The CDR3 protein is CASSLRRTGGSYNSPLHF. Here the CDR3 DNA reads TGTGCCAGCAGCTTGCGCCGGACAGGGGGTTCCTATAATTCACCCCTCCACTTT.

This clone has only a few counts. This chain connects TRBV5-6 to TRBJ2-7; TRBD1 might be the D (6 bases). The CDR3 is 14 residues long. Germline-derived CDR1 and CDR2 are SGHDT and YYEEEE. The V end was cut by 1 base, the J end by 6 bases, with 14 bases between. Written as DNA, the CDR3 is TGTGCCAGCAGCTTGCTGGCAGGGGTAGGCGAGCAGTACTTC. This encodes CASSLLAGVGEQYF.

As to this clone: Germline and junction disagree at one end, which may indicate a read error. The chain joins TRBV30 to TRBJ1-1; a weak D match, TRBD1 (5 bases). The CDR3 has 14 amino acids. From germline, CDR1 is GTSNPN and CDR2 SVGIG (reference sequence). CDR3 region: CAWRYRGQNTAAFF. DNA of the CDR3: TGTGCCTGGAGATATAGGGGCCAGAACACTGCAGCTTTCTTT.

This clone occurred once. The V call is TRBV4-3, the J call TRBJ2-5; unclear D gene. The last part of the DNA fits TRBJ2-7 better; the J call may be wrong. CDR1 is LGHNA, CDR2 YSLEER, per germline. This CDR3 has 17 amino acids. CDR3 amino acids: CASSQVFVWAGGYEQYF. The CDR3 DNA follows: TGCGCCAGCAGCCAAGTCTTTGTTTGGGCAGGTGGTTACGAGCAGTACTTC.

This chain links TRBV10-1 with TRBJ2-3; possibly TRBD1 for D (6 bases). V dropped 3 bases and J dropped 6 bases, with 19 bases sitting between them. Germline CDR1 reads WNHNN; CDR2 reads SYGVQD (reference sequence). CDR3 length equals 16 residues. In DNA form, the CDR3 reads TGCGCCAGCAGTGACTTCGACAGGCCTGCATGGGATACGCAGTATTTT. This codes for CASSDFDRPAWDTQYF.

Here the CDR3 reads CASSQADRAHEQYF. The CDR3 nucleotides read TGCGCCAGCAGCCAGGCGGACAGGGCCCACGAGCAGTACTTC. V and J are TRBV4-1 and TRBJ2-7, with TRBD1 matching 8 bases. After removal of 3 bases from V and 5 bases from J, the junction contained 6 bases not matched to a gene. The CDR3 has 14 residues. Germline-derived CDR1 and CDR2 are MGHRA and YSYEKL.

The rearrangement links TRBV29-1 to TRBJ1-1; D is uncertain. This CDR3 contains 13 residues. Per germline, CDR1 SQVTM and CDR2 ANQGSEA. Trimming removed 5 bases at V and 0 bases at J, with 10 bases between. CDR3 DNA: TGCAGCGTTCGGCAGACATTGAACACTGAAGCTTTCTTT. Protein sequence: CSVRQTLNTEAFF.

J is TRBJ1-2 and V is TRBV4-2, with 12 bases aligning to TRBD1. The CDR3 has 18 residues. Germline trimming cut 3 bases from V and 4 bases from J; bases unmatched to any gene: 12. CDR1 and CDR2 from the germline V gene are LGHNA and YNFKEQ. Here the CDR3 DNA reads TGTGCCAGCAGCCAGGAGGTTTCCGGGACAGGGGGCGTCTATGGCTACACCTTC. This encodes CASSQEVSGTGGVYGYTF.

V usage is TRBV6-6 and J usage is TRBJ1-1; 9 nucleotides line up with TRBD1. The CDR3 sequence is 13 residues long. The V gene end was trimmed by 4 bases and the J gene end by 8 bases; junction bases not matched to a gene: 5. Germline loops: CDR1 MNHNY, CDR2 SVGAGI (reference sequence). The CDR3 is CASSSPGQGEAFF. CDR3 coding DNA: TGTGCCAGCAGTTCGCCGGGACAGGGCGAAGCTTTCTTT.

The chain recombines TRBV30 with TRBJ2-1; the D is unclear. CDR3 length: 14 residues. Trimming left V 0 bases short and J 4 bases short, with 10 bases between. CDR1 and CDR2 from the germline V gene are GTSNPN and SVGIG (reference sequence). The chain's CDR3 is CAWSVSTPYNEQFF. CDR3 sequence (DNA): TGTGCCTGGAGTGTTTCTACCCCTTACAATGAGCAGTTCTTC.

The rearrangement joins TRBV5-1 to TRBJ1-3, with D uncertain. The CDR3 totals 16 residues. The V gene's germline CDR1 is SGHRS and CDR2 YFSETQ. The V and J ends lost 2 bases and 3 bases respectively, with 15 bases between them. The CDR3 here is CASSLGPGGLGNTIYF. In nucleotides, the CDR3 is TGCGCCAGCAGCTTAGGGCCAGGAGGACTTGGAAACACCATATATTTT.

The V gene is TRBV2, the J gene TRBJ2-5; D call uncertain. Germline CDR1 reads SNHLY; CDR2 reads FYNNEI. The CDR3 spans 14 residues. Trimming shortened V by 4 bases and J by 2 bases, and 11 bases separated the two germline ends. The CDR3 region has the DNA TGTGCCAGCAGTGGGCTTCTCCAGCAAGAGACCCAGTACTTC. As protein: CASSGLLQQETQYF. Full variable domain (remainder filled in from reference TRBV2 and TRBJ2-5): EPEVTQTPSHQVTQMGQEVILRCVPISNHLYFYWYRQILGQKVEFLVSFYNNEISEKSEIFDDQFSVERPDGSNFTLKIRSTKLEDSAMYFCASSGLLQQETQYFGPGTRLLVL.

The V call is TRBV30, the J call TRBJ1-1; D remains unclear. Looked up from germline, CDR1 is GTSNPN and CDR2 is SVGIG (reference sequence). Between the trimmed V and J ends, which lost 5 bases and 4 bases, there was a span of 5 bases. This CDR3 spans 10 amino acids. This CDR3 reads CAWGGTEAFF. In DNA form, the CDR3 reads TGTGCCTGGGGAGGCACTGAAGCTTTCTTT.